These 17 T cell receptor beta chains originate from one sample sequenced in a study of blood T cell repertoires in COVID-19. Generated by immunoSEQ multiplex PCR, the TCRdb table keeps only in-frame clones and is missing some. The data contain 70,000 to 85,000 clones, over 75% of them singletons. The sequencing sample was made of peripheral blood. The source is a human donor in a cohort sampled during active COVID-19.

This clone occurred once. V gene TRBV11-2 combines with J gene TRBJ1-1; 12 bases line up with TRBD1. The V gene end was trimmed by 0 bases and the J gene end by 5 bases; junction bases not matched to a gene: 10. CDR3 length: 18 residues. Germline V lookup: CDR1 SGHAT, CDR2 FQNNGV. CDR3: CASSLDYAGQGAVTEAFF. In nucleotides, the CDR3 is TGTGCCAGCAGCTTAGATTACGCGGGACAGGGGGCTGTAACTGAAGCTTTCTTT.

This clone has a single count. This chain connects TRBV5-1 to TRBJ2-2; 11 bases map to TRBD2. V was pared by 4 bases and J by 6 bases, with 5 bases of the junction left unmatched. Per the germline V gene, CDR1 is SGHRS and CDR2 is YFSETQ. This CDR3 spans 15 amino acids. The CDR3: CASSQTSGVPGELFF. In nucleotides, the CDR3 is TGCGCCAGCAGCCAGACTAGCGGGGTTCCCGGGGAGCTGTTTTTT.

This clone was seen just once. This chain connects TRBV19 to TRBJ1-2, with D possibly matching TRBD1 (5 bases). This CDR3 is 15 amino acids long. The germline V gene has CDR1 LNHDA and CDR2 SQIVND (reference sequence). V lost 3 bases and J 8 bases, leaving 19 bases between the germline ends. The CDR3 DNA sequence: TGTGCCAGTAGTATTGGGGGGACGAACCCTGGAGGCTACACCTTC. Amino acid sequence: CASSIGGTNPGGYTF. The whole variable domain, remainder taken from reference TRBV19 and TRBJ1-2, is DGGITQSPKYLFRKEGQNVTLSCEQNLNHDAMYWYRQDPGQGLRLIYYSQIVNDFQKGDIAEGYSVSREKKESFPLTVTSAQKNPTAFYLCASSIGGTNPGGYTFGSGTRLTVV.

The chain has TRBV7-2 and TRBJ1-5; D is undetermined. Germline CDR1 and CDR2: SGHTA and FQGNSA. Trimming shortened V by 6 bases and J by 4 bases, and 10 bases separated the two germline ends. This CDR3 has 13 residues. The CDR3 loop reads CASSGRWNQPQHF. DNA for the CDR3: TGTGCCAGCAGTGGTCGGTGGAATCAGCCCCAGCATTTT.

The rearrangement links TRBV12-5 to TRBJ2-2; TRBD2 might be the D (5 bases). Germline assignment: CDR1 LGHNT and CDR2 FRNRAP. V was cut by 1 base and J by 8 bases, with 17 bases left in between. The CDR3 runs to 16 residues. The CDR3 nucleotides are TGTGCTAGTGGTTTGGGCCGCGGGTCCACCTCTGGGGAGCTGTTTTTT. Amino acid sequence: CASGLGRGSTSGELFF.

This clone appeared a single time. V and J are TRBV3-1 (or the pseudogene TRBV3-2) and TRBJ2-1; maybe TRBD1 (6 bases). The ends were cut back, 0 bases at V and 5 bases at J, with 14 bases in the middle. The CDR3 is made up of 16 amino acids. The germline V gene encodes CDR1 LGHDT and CDR2 YNNKEL (reference sequence). DNA for the CDR3: TGTGCCAGCAGCCAAGAGCTGACGGCAGGGGACAATGAGCAGTTCTTC. It yields the protein CASSQELTAGDNEQFF.

This chain uses TRBV5-1 with TRBJ1-1; weak D call: TRBD1 (6 bases). Trimming shortened V by 3 bases and J by 1 base, and 25 bases separated the two germline ends. The CDR3 loop spans 19 amino acids. Germline-derived CDR1 and CDR2 are SGHRS and YFSETQ. In nucleotides, the CDR3 is TGCGCCAGCAGCTACTCCGTGGGGGCGGCAGGGCTCGGGAACACTGAAGCTTTCTTT. Translation gives CASSYSVGAAGLGNTEAFF.

V gene TRBV6-6 combines with J gene TRBJ2-5; 7 bases fit TRBD2. The germline CDR1 and CDR2 sequences are MNHNY and SVGAGI (reference sequence). The CDR3 is made up of 16 amino acids. J was trimmed by 1 base and V by 2 bases; bases with no gene match: 7. The chain's CDR3 is CASSYVGRRGQETQYF. The CDR3, as DNA: TGTGCCAGCAGTTACGTCGGGAGGAGAGGCCAAGAGACCCAGTACTTC.

This chain connects TRBV21-1 to TRBJ2-1; TRBD1, the D gene given by the table, was not confirmed from the DNA. TRBV21-1 is flagged as a pseudogene. This CDR3 has 14 residues. As DNA, the CDR3 is TGTGCCAGCAGCAGCGGACAGGGGGGCAATGAGCAGTTCTTC. It encodes CASSSGQGGNEQFF.

This chain links TRBV19 with TRBJ2-4; D might be TRBD2 (6 bases). The CDR3 runs to 15 residues. The ends were cut back, 4 bases at V and 2 bases at J, with 12 bases in the middle. In germline, CDR1 is LNHDA, CDR2 SQIVND (reference sequence). The CDR3: CASSTQRAPKNIQYF. The CDR3 DNA is TGTGCCAGTAGTACCCAGCGGGCCCCCAAAAACATTCAGTACTTC.

This sequence joins TRBV5-1 and TRBJ2-5; 7 bases are shared with TRBD2. Trimming cost V 0 bases and J 8 bases; bases outside gene matches: 7. Germline-derived CDR1 and CDR2 are SGHRS and YFSETQ. The CDR3 is made up of 14 amino acids. The CDR3: CASSLALAVSTQYF. In DNA, the CDR3 is TGCGCCAGCAGCTTGGCTCTAGCGGTTAGTACCCAGTACTTC.

Worth noting for this clone: Distinct nucleotide sequences in the sample also encode this CDR3. This chain links TRBV7-6 with TRBJ1-5, with 7 bases lining up with TRBD1. The CDR3 totals 16 residues. The germline gives CDR1 SGHVS, CDR2 FNYEAQ. V shed 3 bases and J 0 bases; nucleotides not matched to a gene: 5. The CDR3 is CASSLGQRYSNQPQHF. The CDR3 DNA reads as TGTGCCAGCAGCTTGGGACAGAGATATAGCAATCAGCCCCAGCATTTT.

The J gene is TRBJ2-1, the V gene TRBV5-4; TRBD1 aligns across 8 bases. This CDR3 comprises 15 residues. J lost 2 bases, V lost 4 bases, and 5 bases had no gene match. CDR1 is SGHNT, CDR2 YYREEE, per germline (reference sequence). CDR3 sequence reads: CASSGRDRPYNEQFF. For the CDR3, the DNA is TGTGCCAGCAGCGGCCGGGACAGGCCCTACAATGAGCAGTTCTTC.

The chain carries TRBV28 and TRBJ1-2; possibly TRBD1 for D (6 bases). CDR1 MDHEN and CDR2 SYDVKM come from the germline V gene. The V gene lost 3 bases and the J gene lost 4 bases, with 12 bases spanning the gap. The CDR3 totals 14 residues. The CDR3 bases are TGTGCCAGCAGTTTCCGGGGGGCGCTCTATGGCTACACCTTC. This codes for CASSFRGALYGYTF.

The genes are TRBV19 and TRBJ2-6; 7 bases fit TRBD1. CDR1 is LNHDA and CDR2 is SQIVND in the germline V gene (reference sequence). The V segment lost 4 bases and the J segment 4 bases; nucleotides outside the gene matches: 4. The CDR3 runs 15 residues. The CDR3 loop reads CASSKQGSGANVLTF. CDR3 nucleotides: TGTGCCAGTAGTAAACAGGGGTCCGGGGCCAACGTCCTGACTTTC.

This chain uses TRBV2 with TRBJ1-6; D is unclear. Germline assignment: CDR1 SNHLY and CDR2 FYNNEI. V lost 4 bases to trimming and J lost 7 bases, with 8 bases between them. CDR3 length equals 13 residues. The CDR3 nucleotides are TGTGCCAGCAGTGGGGCCGAGAATTCACCCCTCCACTTT. Amino acids: CASSGAENSPLHF.

This sequence joins TRBV2 and TRBJ1-4; 7 nucleotides align to TRBD1. The CDR3 sequence is 13 residues long. V gave up 7 bases and J gave up 8 bases; unmatched junction bases: 7. Germline CDR1 reads SNHLY; CDR2 reads FYNNEI. In nucleotides, the CDR3 is TGTGCCAGCAACCGGGACAGCTCCGAAAAACTGTTTTTT. Its translation: CASNRDSSEKLFF.